A selection of T cell receptor beta chains follows, all from one sample in a study of cytomegalovirus exposure and HLA in healthy donors. Sequencing used immunoSEQ multiplex PCR; TCRdb keeps in-frame clones, though not all of them. The data hold a few hundred thousand clones, with roughly 86% observed a single time. The material sequenced was PBMCs. The receptors were gathered from a man aged 30 to 45 in good health and CMV-seronegative. CDR3s include the opening cysteine and the closing phenylalanine or tryptophan. The D gene is left open where the match is weak. Clone size is given for some rows only: seen once, a few or many times, or a class if the clone is expanded.

D	V	size	J	DNA	CDR3
TRBD1	TRBV5-6	.	TRBJ1-1	TGTGCCAGCAGCTTTGGGACAGGTGGTACTGAAGCTTTCTTT	CASSFGTGGTEAFF
.	TRBV5-6	.	TRBJ1-2	TGTGCCAGCAGCTCTTCGGGCTATGGCTACACCTTC	CASSSSGYGYTF
.	TRBV7-9	.	TRBJ2-3	TGTGCCAGCAGCTCGGGGTATGGTGGAGATACGCAGTATTTT	CASSSGYGGDTQYF
.	TRBV9	.	TRBJ2-7	TGTGCCAGCAGCGGAACCAGGAGCGGTTCCTACGAGCAGTACTTC	CASSGTRSGSYEQYF
.	TRBV4-3	once	TRBJ2-3	TGCGCCAGCAGCCAAGGTGGGGAGGCAGATACGCAGTATTTT	CASSQGGEADTQYF
TRBD2	TRBV7-2	.	TRBJ2-1	TGTGCCAGCAGCTTCCAGCGGGGACCTTACAATGAGCAGTTCTTC	CASSFQRGPYNEQFF
.	TRBV11-2	.	TRBJ2-7	TGTGCCAGCAGCTTATTCGCGGGGCCCTACGAGCAGTACTTC	CASSLFAGPYEQYF
TRBD1	TRBV7-2	.	TRBJ1-2	TGTGCCAGCAGCTTGGACAGGGTCGCACCCATTAACTATGGCTACACCTTC	CASSLDRVAPINYGYTF
.	TRBV30	.	TRBJ2-7	TGTGCCTGGAGTGTAATGAACTTTTACGAGCAGTACTTC	CAWSVMNFYEQYF
.	TRBV4-1	.	TRBJ1-5	TGCGCCAGCAGCCAAGAGGGAGGGCTGGGTCAGCCCCAGCATTTT	CASSQEGGLGQPQHF
TRBD1	TRBV5-1	.	TRBJ2-7	TGCGCCAGCAGCAGTGACAGGGACCCTTACGAGCAGTACTTC	CASSSDRDPYEQYF
.	TRBV5-4	few	TRBJ1-2	TGTGCCAGCAGCTTGGGGTGGACATATGGCTACACCTTC	CASSLGWTYGYTF
TRBD1	TRBV12-5	.	TRBJ1-2	TGTGCTAGTGGTCAGACAGGGGGCGGCGTTGGCTATGGCTACACCTTC	CASGQTGGGVGYGYTF
TRBD1	TRBV6-5	.	TRBJ1-2	TGTGCCAGCAGTACACGGGACAGCCTAACTTGCTTC	CASSTRDSLTCF
.	TRBV13	.	TRBJ2-7	TGTGCCAGCAGCTCTCAGGGGTCACCCTACGAGCAGTACTTC	CASSSQGSPYEQYF
TRBD1	TRBV7-8	.	TRBJ2-7	TGTGCCAGCAGCTTCGAAGGGGGCGACGAGCAGTACTTC	CASSFEGGDEQYF
.	TRBV7-9	.	TRBJ1-4	TGTGCCAGCAGCCACCGTCTAGAAAAACTGTTTTTT	CASSHRLEKLFF
.	TRBV5-4	.	TRBJ1-2	TGTGCCAGCAGCTTGGATCTCAGGATCCTGGATGGCTACACCTTC	CASSLDLRILDGYTF
.	TRBV2	.	TRBJ2-7	TGTGCCAGCAGTCCGGACAGCCAGACCTACGAGCAGTACTTC	CASSPDSQTYEQYF
TRBD1	TRBV2	.	TRBJ1-2	TGTGCCAGCAGGCCGCGGGACAGTAACTATGGCTACACCTTC	CASRPRDSNYGYTF
TRBD1	TRBV11-2	.	TRBJ2-7	TGTGCCAGCAGCCATACCCGGGACAGGAGATACGAGCAGTACTTC	CASSHTRDRRYEQYF
.	TRBV6-1	.	TRBJ1-6	TGTGCCAGCAGTGTCGGAGGGGCAGGCCGAATGGCACCCCTCCACTTT	CASSVGGAGRMAPLHF
TRBD1	TRBV10-1	.	TRBJ1-5	TGCGCCAGCAGTGAGTCGACAGGGGCTCAGCCCCAGCATTTT	CASSESTGAQPQHF
TRBD1	TRBV7-9	.	TRBJ1-1	TGTGCCAGCAGCTCGGAGACAGGGGCTATGAACACTGAAGCTTTCTTT	CASSSETGAMNTEAFF
TRBD1	TRBV27	.	TRBJ1-4	TGTGCCAGCAGTCCCTGGACAGGGGGTGGCGAAAAACTGTTTTTT	CASSPWTGGGEKLFF
TRBD1	TRBV10-3	.	TRBJ2-2	TGTGCCACCACGACAGGGGGGAATCCCGGGGAGCTGTTTTTT	CATTTGGNPGELFF
.	TRBV18	.	TRBJ1-6	TGTGCCAGCTCATTTCTTTCTGAAAACAGGGACCAACTCCACTTT	CASSFLSENRDQLHF
.	TRBV6-4	.	TRBJ2-2	TGTGCCAGCAGCTTCGACAGTTTCACCGGGGAGCTGTTTTTT	CASSFDSFTGELFF
TRBD1	TRBV7-9	.	TRBJ2-7	TGTGCCAGCAGCTCCCACCCTAGGACAGGGGACCCCTACGAGCAGTACTTC	CASSSHPRTGDPYEQYF
TRBD1	TRBV18	.	TRBJ1-2	TGTGCCAGCTCACCAATGACAGGGACCGACTATGGCTACACCTTC	CASSPMTGTDYGYTF
TRBD1	TRBV5-4	.	TRBJ1-1	TGTGCCAGCAGCGGACGGACAGGGGGCTCTAGAACTGAAGCTTTCTTT	CASSGRTGGSRTEAFF
.	TRBV5-1	.	TRBJ2-2	TGCGCCAGCAGCTTGGGAGACAGGCCGAACACCGGGGAGCTGTTTTTT	CASSLGDRPNTGELFF
TRBD1	TRBV5-1	.	TRBJ2-6	TGCGCCAGCAGCTTAGGAGGACAGGGGGCGTCTGGGGCCAACGTCCTGACTTTC	CASSLGGQGASGANVLTF
TRBD1	TRBV6-1	once	TRBJ1-2	TGTGCCAGCAGTCCCTCGGACAGGAACTATGGCTACACCTTC	CASSPSDRNYGYTF
.	TRBV27	.	TRBJ2-3	TGTGCCAGCACCCCACAGGGAGAATCCACAGATACGCAGTATTTT	CASTPQGESTDTQYF
TRBD1	TRBV2	.	TRBJ1-2	TGTGCCAGCAGTTCAATTTGGACAGGAACCCATGGCTACACCTTC	CASSSIWTGTHGYTF
.	TRBV5-1	.	TRBJ2-1	TGCGCCAGCAGCCGGGAGGGTGGGACAGGGTACAATGAGCAGTTCTTC	CASSREGGTGYNEQFF
TRBD1	TRBV15	.	TRBJ2-6	TGTGCCACCACTGAACCAGGGGGCGGTGGGGCCAACGTCCTGACTTTC	CATTEPGGGGANVLTF
TRBD2	TRBV7-9	.	TRBJ2-3	TGTGCCAGCAGCTTTCCCCCCCCGGGACTAGCGGGGGTGTCAGATACGCAGTATTTT	CASSFPPPGLAGVSDTQYF
TRBD2	TRBV6-4	once	TRBJ2-1	TGTGCCAGCAGCTTCCTAGCGGGGGTCGGTCATGAGCAGTTCTTC	CASSFLAGVGHEQFF
.	TRBV29-1	.	TRBJ1-2	TGCAGCGACGGGACAACTAACTATGGCTACACCTTC	CSDGTTNYGYTF
.	TRBV13	.	TRBJ2-2	TGTGCCAGCAGCTTAGGTGGACAGAGATACACCGGGGAGCTGTTTTTT	CASSLGGQRYTGELFF
.	TRBV7-2	.	TRBJ2-5	TGTGCCAGCAGCTCCCCCCCCCGAGGTAGCGGTCGGAAGACCCAGTACTTC	CASSSPPRGSGRKTQYF
TRBD1	TRBV2	.	TRBJ2-5	TGTGCCAGCAGTAAACCGGGACAGGGGTTTTCAGAGACCCAGTACTTC	CASSKPGQGFSETQYF
TRBD1	TRBV5-1	.	TRBJ2-7	TGCGCCAGCAGCTTGGCCGGGACAGGGTCGATAAACGAGCAGTACTTC	CASSLAGTGSINEQYF
TRBD1	TRBV7-9	.	TRBJ2-2	TGTGCCAGCAGCCGGGACAGTGTTTACGGGGAGCTGTTTTTT	CASSRDSVYGELFF
TRBD2	TRBV7-2	.	TRBJ2-7	TGTGCCAGCAGCTTAGTTCGGGGGGCCTACGAGCAGTACTTC	CASSLVRGAYEQYF
.	TRBV30	.	TRBJ2-7	TGTGCTCCCCCGCCGGGGGACTACGAGCAGTACTTC	CAPPPGDYEQYF
.	TRBV15	once	TRBJ2-7	TGTGCCACCAGCAGAGATAAGAGCCCGCCCGAATACGAGCAGTACTTC	CATSRDKSPPEYEQYF
.	TRBV30	.	TRBJ2-1	TGTGCCTGGAGTGGGACACGAATCTACAATGAGCAGTTCTTC	CAWSGTRIYNEQFF
.	TRBV5-1	.	TRBJ1-1	TGCGCCAGCAGTTACGGGACTATTTACACTGAAGCTTTCTTT	CASSYGTIYTEAFF
.	TRBV9	.	TRBJ1-1	TGTGCCAGCAGCGCTGGATCCGGGACAATTATTTTGAACACTGAAGCTTTCTTT	CASSAGSGTIILNTEAFF
TRBD1	TRBV7-9	.	TRBJ2-7	TGTGCCAGCAGCCGACAGGGGAACTACGAGCAGTACTTC	CASSRQGNYEQYF
TRBD1	TRBV15	once	TRBJ1-2	TGTGCCACCAGCAGGGCAGGACAGGGGGCGCGGTATGGCTACACCTTC	CATSRAGQGARYGYTF
.	TRBV5-6	.	TRBJ1-5	TGTGCCAGCAGCATGACAGGTTATAGCAATCAGCCCCAGCATTTT	CASSMTGYSNQPQHF
TRBD2	TRBV6-1	.	TRBJ2-1	TGTGCCAGCAGTGAGGTTCATAGGCTAGCGGGGGAGTCCCTGGATGAGCAGTTCTTC	CASSEVHRLAGESLDEQFF
TRBD1	TRBV2	once	TRBJ2-4	TGTGCCAGCAGTGAGGACAGGGGGCCAGCCAAAAACATTCAGTACTTC	CASSEDRGPAKNIQYF